Shown below are 21 T cell receptor beta chains from a single sample sequenced in a study of Ad26.COV2.S vaccination and SARS-CoV-2 variants. Sequenced by immunoSEQ multiplex PCR; TCRdb stores in-frame clones only, minus some. There are about 370,000 clones in the sample; around 91% occur only once, and 1.9% lies in the top ten. Specified treatment: some 20 received Ad26.COV2.S at low or high dose, single or two shots; about 5 received placebo; per-sample allocation not given. Sampling happened 63 days after the first vaccine or placebo injection. Material: peripheral blood, obtained in a trial of Ad26.COV2.S vaccine versus placebo. These TCRs come from a person aged 18-60 years who received the Ad26.COV2.S COVID-19 vaccine or a placebo.

This chain uses TRBV7-2 with TRBJ2-5; D gene uncertain. Germline CDR1 reads SGHTA; CDR2 reads FQGNSA. There are 13 residues in the CDR3. Trimming pared 6 bases from V and 5 bases from J, leaving 13 bases between. The CDR3 sequence: CASRGPARETQYF. Here the CDR3 DNA reads TGTGCCAGCAGAGGGCCTGCGAGGGAGACCCAGTACTTC.

This chain joins TRBV6-4 and TRBJ2-3, with 10 bases matching TRBD2. In germline, CDR1 is MRHNA, CDR2 SNTAGT. Trimming took 0 bases from V and 3 from J; bases not matched to a gene: 6. This CDR3 is built from 17 residues. CDR3: CASSDSVAGGGTDTQYF. The CDR3 region has the DNA TGTGCCAGCAGTGACTCAGTAGCGGGAGGAGGTACAGATACGCAGTATTTT.

The rearrangement joins TRBV5-1 to TRBJ2-7, with 10 bases identical to TRBD2. CDR1 is SGHRS, CDR2 YFSETQ, per germline. There are 14 residues in the CDR3. After removal of 1 base from V and 7 bases from J, the junction contained 5 bases not matched to a gene. CDR3 bases: TGCGCCAGCAGCTTGAGGCTAGCGGGAGATGAGCAGTACTTC. Its protein is CASSLRLAGDEQYF.

The CDR3 reads CASRAGSSYEQYF. The CDR3, as DNA: TGTGCCAGCAGGGCAGGGAGCTCCTACGAGCAGTACTTC. J is TRBJ2-7 and V is TRBV6-5, with D perhaps assigned TRBD1 or TRBD2 (5 bases each). V was clipped by 6 bases and J by 0 bases, with 9 bases between them. The V gene's germline CDR1 is MNHEY and CDR2 SVGAGI. The CDR3 covers 13 residues.

The chain uses TRBV7-2 and TRBJ1-1; TRBD1 aligns across 9 bases. This CDR3 spans 14 amino acids. Germline values: CDR1 SGHTA, CDR2 FQGNSA. Germline trimming cut 6 bases from V and 5 bases from J; bases unmatched to any gene: 7. CDR3 nucleotide sequence: TGTGCCAGCAGACCACAGGGGGCGGGGACTGAAGCTTTCTTT. Residues: CASRPQGAGTEAFF.

The CDR3 sequence is CASSLGPGQSSEQFF. DNA of the CDR3: TGCGCCAGCAGCTTGGGCCCGGGACAATCCAGTGAGCAGTTCTTC. V and J are TRBV5-1 and TRBJ2-1; TRBD1 might be the D (6 bases). This CDR3 region has 15 residues. V lost 0 bases to trimming and J lost 9 bases, with 16 bases between them. The germline V gene encodes CDR1 SGHRS and CDR2 YFSETQ.

This clone occurred once. The V call is TRBV20-1, the J call TRBJ2-1; D call uncertain. V was pared by 3 bases and J by 6 bases, with 15 bases between. This CDR3 comprises 14 residues. Per germline, CDR1 DFQATT and CDR2 SNEGSKA (reference sequence). The CDR3 region has the DNA TGCAGTGCTAGTGCCCTGACTGTATCCAATGAGCAGTTCTTC. As protein: CSASALTVSNEQFF.

This chain connects TRBV24-1 to TRBJ1-2, with TRBD1 matching over 8 bases. The CDR3 is 14 residues long. V shed 4 bases, J shed 8 bases, and the junction held 8 bases outside the gene matches. Germline assignment: CDR1 KGHDR and CDR2 SFDVKD. The CDR3 loop is CATSEPGQGKGYTF. In DNA, the CDR3 is TGTGCCACCAGTGAACCTGGACAGGGAAAAGGCTACACCTTC.

V and J are TRBV30 and TRBJ2-1; D is perhaps TRBD2 (6 bases). Trimming removed 8 bases from V and 3 bases from J, with 17 bases in between. CDR1 is GTSNPN, CDR2 SVGIG, per germline (reference sequence). The length of the CDR3 is 14 residues. The CDR3 protein is CAGSGGLSYNEQFF. As DNA, the CDR3 is TGTGCCGGTAGTGGGGGACTCAGCTACAATGAGCAGTTCTTC.

This clone was seen more than once but under ten times. The chain recombines TRBV19 with TRBJ2-3; possible D gene TRBD1, 6 bases. This CDR3 is 14 amino acids long. Germline V gives CDR1 LNHDA, CDR2 SQIVND (reference sequence). V was trimmed by 6 bases and J by 0 bases, leaving 10 bases between them. Here the CDR3 DNA reads TGTGCCAGTAGGGGGGCTACTAGCACAGATACGCAGTATTTT. Translation: CASRGATSTDTQYF.

The CDR3 coding sequence is TGTGCCAGCAGCTTTAGGGCGGGAGAGGAGACCCAGTACTTC. Translation: CASSFRAGEETQYF. This chain joins TRBV7-8 and TRBJ2-5; TRBD2 matches 7 bases. Trimming cost V 3 bases and J 5 bases; bases outside gene matches: 6. The CDR3 has 14 amino acids. From germline, CDR1 is SGHVS and CDR2 FQNEAQ.

This chain joins TRBV11-2 and TRBJ2-1; 10 bases align to TRBD2. This CDR3 is built from 14 residues. Trimming removed 7 bases from V and 3 bases from J; junction bases left unmatched: 3. Per germline, CDR1 SGHAT and CDR2 FQNNGV. The CDR3 reads CASTRTSGYNEQFF. The CDR3 DNA follows: TGTGCCAGCACCCGGACTAGCGGCTACAATGAGCAGTTCTTC.

The genes are TRBV27 and TRBJ2-7; 10 nucleotides line up with TRBD1. Unmatched junction bases numbered 6, after V lost 2 bases and J lost 5 bases. Germline V gene lookup returns CDR1 MNHEY and CDR2 SMNVEV (reference sequence). The CDR3 totals 15 residues. The CDR3 coding sequence is TGTGCCAGCAGTTTAGAGGGACAGGGGATCCACGAGCAGTACTTC. It specifies CASSLEGQGIHEQYF.

V is TRBV6-5 and J is TRBJ2-1; 12 nucleotides agree with TRBD2. Germline V gene sequence: CDR1 MNHEY, CDR2 SVGAGI. CDR3 length equals 14 residues. The J segment lost 9 bases and the V segment lost 6 bases, leaving 6 bases of the junction unmatched. The CDR3 region is CASRGLAGPREQFF. DNA for the CDR3: TGTGCCAGCAGGGGACTAGCGGGTCCCCGTGAGCAGTTCTTC.

A single count supports this clone. The chain couples TRBV13 to TRBJ2-3; the match to TRBD1 covers 10 bases. CDR3 size: 15 residues. The junction had 4 bases not matched to a gene; V was cut back by 5 bases and J by 2 bases. CDR1 and CDR2 from the germline V gene are PRHDT and FYEKMQ (reference sequence). CDR3 DNA: TGTGCCAGCAGCCCCGGGACAGGGGACACAGATACGCAGTATTTT. Its protein product is CASSPGTGDTDTQYF.

In this sample, this clone turned up once. This rearrangement joins TRBV28 to TRBJ1-1; the match to TRBD1 covers 10 bases. This CDR3 is built from 16 residues. V lost 4 bases and J lost 6; bases outside the gene matches: 11. Germline-derived CDR1 and CDR2 are MDHEN and SYDVKM. The CDR3 DNA follows: TGTGCCAGCAGTTCTCGTCCCGGGACAGGGGTCCCTGAAGCTTTCTTT. It translates to CASSSRPGTGVPEAFF.

The CDR3 sequence is CASTAWVYNEQFF. In DNA, the CDR3 is TGTGCCAGCACAGCATGGGTTTACAATGAGCAGTTCTTC. The rearrangement joins TRBV7-9 to TRBJ2-1; D is undetermined. Per germline, CDR1 SEHNR and CDR2 FQNEAQ (reference sequence). The CDR3 loop spans 13 amino acids. With 7 bases removed from V and 4 bases from J, the gap between germline ends came to 11 bases.

This sequence joins TRBV11-2 and TRBJ2-7; 8 nucleotides align to TRBD2. J lost 3 bases, V lost 7 bases, and 8 bases had no gene match. The germline gives CDR1 SGHAT, CDR2 FQNNGV. The CDR3 is made up of 14 amino acids. CDR3 nucleotides: TGTGCCAGCACCCGGACTAGCACCTTCTACGAGCAGTACTTC. Its translation: CASTRTSTFYEQYF.

This rearrangement joins TRBV11-2 to TRBJ2-7, with D tentatively TRBD1 or TRBD2 (5 bases each). Germline-derived CDR1 and CDR2 are SGHAT and FQNNGV. The CDR3 consists of 17 residues. Trimming removed 1 base at V and 0 bases at J, with 16 bases between. CDR3 nucleotide sequence: TGTGCCAGCAGCTTAGCCGCCGTAGGGGAGATCTCCTACGAGCAGTACTTC. It yields the protein CASSLAAVGEISYEQYF.

This chain joins TRBV7-2 and TRBJ1-4; D not certain. V lost 2 bases, J lost 10 bases, and 14 bases lay in between. The CDR3 covers 14 residues. Germline V CDR1 and CDR2: SGHTA, FQGNSA. The CDR3 reads CASSLRNSGGKLFF. As DNA, the CDR3 is TGTGCCAGCAGCTTAAGAAACTCCGGAGGAAAACTGTTTTTT.

The rearrangement links TRBV5-6 to TRBJ2-6; tentatively, D is TRBD1 (6 bases). V shed 2 bases and J shed 2 bases, with 8 bases lying between them. This CDR3 spans 15 amino acids. The germline CDR1 and CDR2 sequences are SGHDT and YYEEEE. The CDR3 nucleotides are TGTGCCAGCAGCTTACAGGGACCTGGGGCCAACGTCCTGACTTTC. Protein product: CASSLQGPGANVLTF.